Shown below are 9 T cell receptor beta chains from a single sample sequenced in a study of shared clonotypes between healthy human individuals. Naive CD8 cells lacked CD45RO and underwent positive selection for CCR7, leaving out terminally differentiated effector memory CD45RA+ cells. Profiling relied on immunoSEQ multiplex PCR, and the TCRdb table lists in-frame clones only, not all of them. Among some 2 million clones listed, about 95% were seen once. The material sequenced was naive CD8+ T cells sorted from blood. These receptors originate from a man between 18 and 35 years old in good health.

The genes are TRBV19 and TRBJ1-2, with a tentative D call TRBD1 (5 bases). With 3 bases removed from V and 2 bases from J, the gap between germline ends came to 10 bases. Germline CDR1 and CDR2: LNHDA and SQIVND (reference sequence). The CDR3 covers 14 residues. The CDR3 region has the DNA TGTGCCAGTAGTATTCGAGGGGTGAACTATGGCTACACCTTC. It specifies CASSIRGVNYGYTF. Using reference TRBV19 and TRBJ1-2 for the parts outside the CDR3, the full variable domain is DGGITQSPKYLFRKEGQNVTLSCEQNLNHDAMYWYRQDPGQGLRLIYYSQIVNDFQKGDIAEGYSVSREKKESFPLTVTSAQKNPTAFYLCASSIRGVNYGYTFGSGTRLTVV.

This clone showed up just once. Other DNA sequences in this sample translate to the same CDR3. This rearrangement joins TRBV30 to TRBJ2-7; tentative D call: TRBD1 (5 bases). This CDR3 is 14 amino acids long. V gave up 0 bases and J gave up 0 bases, with 9 bases separating them. Germline-derived CDR1 and CDR2 are GTSNPN and SVGIG (reference sequence). The CDR3 protein is CAWSVGQGSYEQYF. In DNA form, the CDR3 reads TGTGCCTGGAGTGTGGGGCAGGGCTCCTACGAGCAGTACTTC.

Remarks on this clone: One junction end disagrees with the germline gene, perhaps due to a read error. This chain joins TRBV6-8 and TRBJ1-4; D might be TRBD1 (6 bases). CDR3 length: 9 amino acids. Germline CDR1 and CDR2: MNHGY and SAAAGT. CDR3: CAVQGIGIF. CDR3 nucleotides: TGTGCCGTACAGGGTATCGGGATTTTT.

This clone was found once. V usage is TRBV4-1 and J usage is TRBJ2-1, with D uncertain. CDR3 size: 15 residues. Germline V gene sequence: CDR1 MGHRA, CDR2 YSYEKL. V gave up 1 base and J gave up 6 bases, with 13 bases separating them. CDR3 sequence reads: CASSQGGSLLNEQFF. CDR3 nucleotide sequence: TGCGCCAGCAGCCAAGGGGGTAGTCTCCTCAATGAGCAGTTCTTC.

The J gene is TRBJ2-5, the V gene TRBV18, with 7 bases identical to TRBD2. The CDR3 consists of 14 residues. V lost 6 bases, J lost 3 bases, and 7 bases stayed unmatched. Germline V gene sequence: CDR1 KGHSH, CDR2 LQKENI. The CDR3 coding sequence is TGTGCCAGCTCCCCGTCGGCGGGAGAAGAGACCCAGTACTTC. It specifies CASSPSAGEETQYF. Full variable domain (outside the CDR3, taken from reference TRBV18 and TRBJ2-5): NAGVMQNPRHLVRRRGQEARLRCSPMKGHSHVYWYRQLPEEGLKFMVYLQKENIIDESGMPKERFSAEFPKEGPSILRIQQVVRGDSAAYFCASSPSAGEETQYFGPGTRLLVL.

V usage is TRBV28 and J usage is TRBJ1-6, with D unresolved. Trimming left V 6 bases short and J 12 bases short, with 18 bases between. The CDR3 has 14 residues. Germline V gene sequence: CDR1 MDHEN, CDR2 SYDVKM. CDR3 nucleotides: TGTGCCAGCAGGTGGAGCCCCGGCAACGGACCCCTCCACTTT. Its translation: CASRWSPGNGPLHF.

V is TRBV7-9 and J is TRBJ2-3; the D gene is possibly TRBD2 (6 bases). Trimming removed 4 bases at V and 10 bases at J, with 24 bases between. The germline gives CDR1 SEHNR, CDR2 FQNEAQ (reference sequence). The CDR3 is 16 residues long. This CDR3 reads CASSSRGTGDSHAQYF. CDR3 DNA sequence: TGTGCCAGCAGCTCCCGCGGGACTGGGGATAGTCATGCGCAGTATTTT. Full variable domain (rest looked up from reference TRBV7-9 and TRBJ2-3): DTGVSQNPRHKITKRGQNVTFRCDPISEHNRLYWYRQTLGQGPEFLTYFQNEAQLEKSRLLSDRFSAERPKGSFSTLEIQRTEQGDSAMYLCASSSRGTGDSHAQYFGPGTRLTVL.

This CDR3 is CAGQGGSTDTQYF. For the CDR3, the DNA is TGTGCCGGCCAAGGGGGGAGCACAGATACGCAGTATTTT. The chain couples TRBV10-3 to TRBJ2-3; tentatively, D is TRBD1 or TRBD2 (6 bases each). The V end lost 11 bases, the J end lost 0 bases, and 12 bases lay between the germline ends. There are 13 residues in the CDR3. In germline, CDR1 is ENHRY, CDR2 SYGVKD.

The V gene is TRBV27, the J gene TRBJ2-2, with TRBD1 identical over 7 bases. The CDR3 spans 17 residues. The junction had 10 bases not matched to a gene; V was cut back by 2 bases and J by 4 bases. Germline CDR1 and CDR2: MNHEY and SMNVEV (reference sequence). CDR3 protein: CASSLGPGQRSTGELFF. The CDR3 coding sequence is TGTGCCAGCAGTTTAGGGCCGGGACAGAGATCCACCGGGGAGCTGTTTTTT.